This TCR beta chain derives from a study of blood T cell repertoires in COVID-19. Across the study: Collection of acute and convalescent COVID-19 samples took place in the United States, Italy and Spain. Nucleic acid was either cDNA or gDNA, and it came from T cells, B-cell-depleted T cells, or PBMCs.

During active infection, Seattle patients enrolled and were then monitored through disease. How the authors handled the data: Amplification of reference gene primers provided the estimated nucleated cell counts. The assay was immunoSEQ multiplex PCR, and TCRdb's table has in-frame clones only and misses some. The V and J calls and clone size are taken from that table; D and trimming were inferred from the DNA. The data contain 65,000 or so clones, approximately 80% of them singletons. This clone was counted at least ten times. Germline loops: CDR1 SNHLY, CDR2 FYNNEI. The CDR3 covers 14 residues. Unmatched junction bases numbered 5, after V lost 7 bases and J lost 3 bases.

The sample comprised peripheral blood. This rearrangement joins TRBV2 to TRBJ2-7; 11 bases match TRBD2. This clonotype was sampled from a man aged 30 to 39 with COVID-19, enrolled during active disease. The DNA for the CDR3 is TGTGCCAGCAAACTAGGGACTAGCGGCTACGAGCAGTACTTC. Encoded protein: CASKLGTSGYEQYF.